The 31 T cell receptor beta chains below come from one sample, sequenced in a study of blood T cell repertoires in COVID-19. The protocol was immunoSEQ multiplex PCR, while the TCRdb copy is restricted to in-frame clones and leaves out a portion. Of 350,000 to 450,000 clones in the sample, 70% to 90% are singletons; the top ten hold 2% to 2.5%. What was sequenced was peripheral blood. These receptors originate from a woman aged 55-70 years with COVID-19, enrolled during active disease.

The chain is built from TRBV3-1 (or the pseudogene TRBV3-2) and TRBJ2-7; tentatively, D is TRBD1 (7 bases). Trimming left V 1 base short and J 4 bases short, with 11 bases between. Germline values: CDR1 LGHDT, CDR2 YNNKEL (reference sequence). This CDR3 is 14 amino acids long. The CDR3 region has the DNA TGTGCCAGCAGCCAAGCCAGGGGGAGGTACGAGCAGTACTTC. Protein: CASSQARGRYEQYF.

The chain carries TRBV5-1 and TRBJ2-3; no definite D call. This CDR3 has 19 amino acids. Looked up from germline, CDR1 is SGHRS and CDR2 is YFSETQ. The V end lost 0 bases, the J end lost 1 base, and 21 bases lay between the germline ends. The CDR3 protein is CASSLGNDADTLRTDTQYF. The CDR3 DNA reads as TGCGCCAGCAGCTTGGGGAATGACGCCGACACCCTGCGCACAGATACGCAGTATTTT.

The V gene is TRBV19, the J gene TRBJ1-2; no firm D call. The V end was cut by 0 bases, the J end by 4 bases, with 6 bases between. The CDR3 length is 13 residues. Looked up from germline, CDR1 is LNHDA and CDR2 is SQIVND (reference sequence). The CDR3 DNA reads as TGTGCCAGTAGTATAGATCCCATCTATGGCTACACCTTC. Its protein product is CASSIDPIYGYTF.

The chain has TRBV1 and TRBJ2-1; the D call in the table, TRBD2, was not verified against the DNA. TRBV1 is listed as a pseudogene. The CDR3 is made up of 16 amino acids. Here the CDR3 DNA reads TGCACCAGCAGCCAAGATAGGGGGGGATCCTACAATGAGCAGTTCTTC. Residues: CTSSQDRGGSYNEQFF.

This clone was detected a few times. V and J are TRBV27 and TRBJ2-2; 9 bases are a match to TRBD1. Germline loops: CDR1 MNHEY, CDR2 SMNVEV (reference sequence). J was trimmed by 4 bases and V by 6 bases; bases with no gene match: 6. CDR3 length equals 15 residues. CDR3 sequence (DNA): TGTGCCAGCAGGGCGGGACAGGGCTCCACCGGGGAGCTGTTTTTT. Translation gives CASRAGQGSTGELFF.

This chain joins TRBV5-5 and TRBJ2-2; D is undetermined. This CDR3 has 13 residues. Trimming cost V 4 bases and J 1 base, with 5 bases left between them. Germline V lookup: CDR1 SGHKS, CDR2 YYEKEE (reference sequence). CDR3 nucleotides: TGTGCCAGCAGCCACAGGAACACCGGGGAGCTGTTTTTT. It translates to CASSHRNTGELFF. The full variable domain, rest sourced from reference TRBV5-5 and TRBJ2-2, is DAGVTQSPTHLIKTRGQQVTLRCSPISGHKSVSWYQQVLGQGPQFIFQYYEKEERGRGNFPDRFSARQFPNYSSELNVNALLLGDSALYLCASSHRNTGELFFGEGSRLTVL.

This CDR3 is CASSLSGGRYTF. The CDR3 region has the DNA TGTGCCAGCAGCTTATCGGGGGGGCGCTACACCTTC. The chain combines TRBV7-2 with TRBJ1-2; perhaps TRBD1 as D (6 bases). The V end lost 2 bases, the J end lost 9 bases, and 10 bases lay between the germline ends. Germline-derived CDR1 and CDR2 are SGHTA and FQGNSA. This CDR3 has 12 residues.

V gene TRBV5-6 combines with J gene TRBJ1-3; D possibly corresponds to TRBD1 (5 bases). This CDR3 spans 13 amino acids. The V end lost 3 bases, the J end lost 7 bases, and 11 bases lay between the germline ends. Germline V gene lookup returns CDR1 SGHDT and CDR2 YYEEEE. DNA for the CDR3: TGTGCCAGCAGCTCAAGGGGCTGGAACACCATATATTTT. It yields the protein CASSSRGWNTIYF.

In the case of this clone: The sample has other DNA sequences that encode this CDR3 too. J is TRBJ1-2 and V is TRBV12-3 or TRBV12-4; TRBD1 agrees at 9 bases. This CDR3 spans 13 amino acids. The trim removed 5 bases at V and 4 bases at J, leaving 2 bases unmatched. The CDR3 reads CASSLTGGYGYTF. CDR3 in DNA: TGTGCCAGCAGTCTGACAGGGGGCTATGGCTACACCTTC.

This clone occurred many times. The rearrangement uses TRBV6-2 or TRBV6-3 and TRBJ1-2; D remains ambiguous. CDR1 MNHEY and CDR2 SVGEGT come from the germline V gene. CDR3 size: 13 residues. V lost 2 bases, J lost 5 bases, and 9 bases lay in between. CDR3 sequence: CASSYGREYGYTF. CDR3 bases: TGTGCCAGCAGTTACGGTAGAGAGTATGGCTACACCTTC.

The DNA for the CDR3 is TGTGCCAGCAGTTACTCGGAGGGGGGGGTCACTGAAGCTTTCTTT. As protein: CASSYSEGGVTEAFF. The chain employs TRBV6-6 and TRBJ1-1, with D possibly TRBD1 on 6 matching bases. The V gene lost 0 bases and the J gene lost 4 bases, with 12 bases spanning the gap. CDR3 size: 15 residues. The germline gives CDR1 MNHNY, CDR2 SVGAGI (reference sequence).

The CDR3 DNA sequence: TGTGCCAGCAGTTATGGACAGCCGAACACTGAAGCTTTCTTT. This translates into CASSYGQPNTEAFF. The V gene is TRBV6-6, the J gene TRBJ1-1; D perhaps matches TRBD1 (6 bases). Germline V gene data show CDR1 as MNHNY and CDR2 as SVGAGI (reference sequence). The length of the CDR3 is 14 residues. V lost 3 bases and J lost 1, with 9 bases in between.

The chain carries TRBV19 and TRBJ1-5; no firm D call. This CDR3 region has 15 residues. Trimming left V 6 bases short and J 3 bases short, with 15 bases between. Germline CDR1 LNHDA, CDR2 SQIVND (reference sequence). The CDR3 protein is CASSNSGGNNQPQHF. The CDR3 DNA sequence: TGTGCCAGTAGCAACAGCGGAGGGAACAATCAGCCCCAGCATTTT.

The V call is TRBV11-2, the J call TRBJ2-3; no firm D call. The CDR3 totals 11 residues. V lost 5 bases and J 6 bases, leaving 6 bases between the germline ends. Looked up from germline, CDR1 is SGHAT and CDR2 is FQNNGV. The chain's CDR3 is CASSPADTQYF. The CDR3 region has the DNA TGTGCCAGCAGCCCAGCGGATACGCAGTATTTT.

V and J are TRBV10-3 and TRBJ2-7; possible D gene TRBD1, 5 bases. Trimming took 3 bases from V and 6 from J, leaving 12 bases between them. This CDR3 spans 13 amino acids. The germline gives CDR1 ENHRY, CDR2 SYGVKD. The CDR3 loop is CAISDTGRSEQYF. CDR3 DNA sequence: TGTGCCATCAGTGATACAGGAAGGAGCGAGCAGTACTTC.

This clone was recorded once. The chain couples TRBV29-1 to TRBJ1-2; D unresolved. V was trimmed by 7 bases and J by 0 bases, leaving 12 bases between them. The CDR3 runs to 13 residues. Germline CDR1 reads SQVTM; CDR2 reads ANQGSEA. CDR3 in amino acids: CSAVSEANYGYTF. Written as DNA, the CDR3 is TGCAGCGCCGTGTCGGAGGCTAACTATGGCTACACCTTC.

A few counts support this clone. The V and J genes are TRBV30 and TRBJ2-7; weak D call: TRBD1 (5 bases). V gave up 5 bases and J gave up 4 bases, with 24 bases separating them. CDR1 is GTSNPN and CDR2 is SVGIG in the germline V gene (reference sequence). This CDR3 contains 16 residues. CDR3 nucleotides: TGTGCCTGGGAGTTCCGATTGAAGGGGTTAAGGTACGAGCAGTACTTC. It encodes CAWEFRLKGLRYEQYF.

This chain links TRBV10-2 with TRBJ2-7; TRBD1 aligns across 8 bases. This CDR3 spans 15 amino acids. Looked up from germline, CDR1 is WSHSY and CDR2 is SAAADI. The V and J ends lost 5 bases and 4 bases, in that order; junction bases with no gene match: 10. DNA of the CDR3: TGCGCCAGCAGTACCGGACAGGGCCGAGGGTACGAGCAGTACTTC. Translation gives CASSTGQGRGYEQYF.

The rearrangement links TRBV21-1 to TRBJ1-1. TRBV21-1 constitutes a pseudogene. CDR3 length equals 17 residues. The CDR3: CASSHYLLETTNTEAFF. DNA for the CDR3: TGTGCCAGCAGCCATTACCTCCTAGAGACGACGAACACTGAAGCTTTCTTT.

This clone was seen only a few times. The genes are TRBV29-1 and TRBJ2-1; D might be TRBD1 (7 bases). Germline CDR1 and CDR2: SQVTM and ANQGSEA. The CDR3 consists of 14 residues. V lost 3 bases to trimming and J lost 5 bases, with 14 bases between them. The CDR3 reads CSVESRGDHNEQFF. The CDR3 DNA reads TGCAGCGTTGAGAGCAGGGGGGACCACAATGAGCAGTTCTTC.

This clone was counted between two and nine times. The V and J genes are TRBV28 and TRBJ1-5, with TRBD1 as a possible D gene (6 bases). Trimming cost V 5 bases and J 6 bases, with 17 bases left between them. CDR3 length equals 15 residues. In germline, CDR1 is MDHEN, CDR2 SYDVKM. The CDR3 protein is CASSLGTTRIQPQHF. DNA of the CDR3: TGTGCCAGCAGTCTCGGGACAACCCGGATTCAGCCCCAGCATTTT.

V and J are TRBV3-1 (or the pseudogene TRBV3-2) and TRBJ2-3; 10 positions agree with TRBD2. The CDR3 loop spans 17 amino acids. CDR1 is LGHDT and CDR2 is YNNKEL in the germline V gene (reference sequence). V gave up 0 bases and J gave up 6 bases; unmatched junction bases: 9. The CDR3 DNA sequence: TGTGCCAGCAGCCAAGATGGGGCTAGCGGGGGCCCCGATACGCAGTATTTT. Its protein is CASSQDGASGGPDTQYF.

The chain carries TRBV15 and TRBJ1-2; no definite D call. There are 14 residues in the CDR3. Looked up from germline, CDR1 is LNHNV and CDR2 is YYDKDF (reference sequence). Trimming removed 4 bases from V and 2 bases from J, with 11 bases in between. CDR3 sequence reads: CATSILGENYGYTF. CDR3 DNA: TGTGCCACCAGCATCCTTGGAGAGAACTATGGCTACACCTTC.

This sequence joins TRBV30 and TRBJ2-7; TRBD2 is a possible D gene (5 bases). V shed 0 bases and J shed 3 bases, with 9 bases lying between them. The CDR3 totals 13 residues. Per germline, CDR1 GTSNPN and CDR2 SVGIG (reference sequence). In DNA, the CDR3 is TGTGCCTGGAGTGTGAGGGTACACTACGAGCAGTACTTC. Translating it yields CAWSVRVHYEQYF.

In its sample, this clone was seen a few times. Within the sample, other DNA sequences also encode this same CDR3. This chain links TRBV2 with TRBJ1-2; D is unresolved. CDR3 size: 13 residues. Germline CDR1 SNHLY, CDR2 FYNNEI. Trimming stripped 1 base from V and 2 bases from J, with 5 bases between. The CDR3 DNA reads TGTGCCAGCAGTGAAGGCGGAAACTATGGCTACACCTTC. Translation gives CASSEGGNYGYTF.

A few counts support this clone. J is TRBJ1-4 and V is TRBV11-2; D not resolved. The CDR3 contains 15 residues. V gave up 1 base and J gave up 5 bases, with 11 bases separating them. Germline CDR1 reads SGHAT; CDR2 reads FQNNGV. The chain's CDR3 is CASSLGLTNNEKLFF. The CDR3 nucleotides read TGTGCCAGCAGCTTAGGGCTCACAAACAATGAAAAACTGTTTTTT.

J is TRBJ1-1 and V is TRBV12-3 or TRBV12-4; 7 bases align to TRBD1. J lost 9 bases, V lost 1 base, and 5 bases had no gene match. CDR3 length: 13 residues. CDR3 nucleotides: TGTGCCAGCAGTTTAGAGGGGGCAACCCAAGCTTTCTTT. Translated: CASSLEGATQAFF.

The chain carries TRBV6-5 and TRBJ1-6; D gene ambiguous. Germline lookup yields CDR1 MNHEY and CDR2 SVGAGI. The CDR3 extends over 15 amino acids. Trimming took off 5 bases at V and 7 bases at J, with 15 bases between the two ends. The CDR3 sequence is CASSPNGLENSPLHF. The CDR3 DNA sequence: TGTGCCAGCAGTCCTAACGGGTTGGAGAATTCACCCCTCCACTTT.

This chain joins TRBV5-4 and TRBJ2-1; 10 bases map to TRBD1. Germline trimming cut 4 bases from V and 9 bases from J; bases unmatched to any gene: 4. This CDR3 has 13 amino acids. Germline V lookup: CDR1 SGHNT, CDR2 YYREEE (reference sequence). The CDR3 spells CASSPDRGGEQFF. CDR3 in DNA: TGTGCCAGCAGCCCGGACAGGGGGGGTGAGCAGTTCTTC.

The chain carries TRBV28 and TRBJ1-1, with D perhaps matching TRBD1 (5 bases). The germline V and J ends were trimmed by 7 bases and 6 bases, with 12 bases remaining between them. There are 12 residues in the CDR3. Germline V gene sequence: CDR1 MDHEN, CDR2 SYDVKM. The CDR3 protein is CASTSAGAEAFF. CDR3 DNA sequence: TGTGCCAGCACCTCTGCGGGGGCTGAAGCTTTCTTT.

In DNA form, the CDR3 reads TGTGCCAGCAGTCGGACAGGGGATTCCACCTACGAGCAGTACTTC. Translation: CASSRTGDSTYEQYF. The chain couples TRBV2 to TRBJ2-7; 9 bases are a match to TRBD1. The CDR3 loop spans 15 amino acids. Trimming at V came to 5 bases and at J to 2 bases, leaving 7 bases not matched to a gene. Germline V gives CDR1 SNHLY, CDR2 FYNNEI. Supplemented by reference TRBV2 and TRBJ2-7, the full variable domain reads EPEVTQTPSHQVTQMGQEVILRCVPISNHLYFYWYRQILGQKVEFLVSFYNNEISEKSEIFDDQFSVERPDGSNFTLKIRSTKLEDSAMYFCASSRTGDSTYEQYFGPGTRLTVT.